This passage covers 4 T cell receptor beta chains from one sample sequenced in a study of PD-1 blockade in classical Hodgkin lymphoma. TCRdb's table, derived via immunoSEQ multiplex PCR, lists solely in-frame clones and lacks some. The table includes around 25,000 clones, around 69% detected once. Every single patient, without exception, relapsed after autologous stem cell transplantation, and brentuximab vedotin exposure varied. This material consisted of peripheral blood mononuclear cells (PBMCs), taken before the second cycle of nivolumab. The receptors shown here come from a human donor with classical Hodgkin lymphoma.

This clone came up a few times. The genes are TRBV5-5 and TRBJ2-3; TRBD1 aligns across 8 bases. With 4 bases clipped from V and 7 bases from J, the junction kept 11 bases outside the gene matches. The germline CDR1 and CDR2 sequences are SGHKS and YYEKEE (reference sequence). The CDR3 is 15 amino acids. CDR3 in amino acids: CASSLGQASGNTQYF. Here the CDR3 DNA reads TGTGCCAGCAGCCTGGGACAGGCCTCGGGAAATACGCAGTATTTT.

Comments on this clone: Mismatch with germline at one junction end may stem from a read error. CDR3 nucleotides: TGTGCCAGCAGTCGGACAGGGGGCTCCAACGAGCAGTACTTC. It codes for CASSRTGGSNEQYF. The chain uses TRBV6-5 and TRBJ2-7; TRBD1 matches at 11 bases. Germline V gene sequence: CDR1 MNHEY, CDR2 SVGAGI. This CDR3 contains 14 residues.

This clone was counted only a few times. CDR3 amino acids: CASSRRQGNTGELFF. The CDR3 DNA sequence: TGTGCCAGCAGCCGCCGACAGGGGAACACCGGGGAGCTGTTTTTT. The J gene is TRBJ2-2, the V gene TRBV7-9, with 7 bases that match TRBD1. Germline lookup yields CDR1 SEHNR and CDR2 FQNEAQ (reference sequence). The junction had 4 bases not matched to a gene; V was cut back by 5 bases and J by 1 base. The CDR3 runs 15 residues.

The rearrangement uses TRBV19 and TRBJ1-6; no clear D. The germline CDR1 and CDR2 sequences are LNHDA and SQIVND (reference sequence). The CDR3 loop spans 14 amino acids. V lost 0 bases and J 10 bases, leaving 10 bases between the germline ends. The CDR3, as DNA: TGTGCCAGTAGTATAGATCCTGTTGGGTCACCCCTCCACTTT. Encoded protein: CASSIDPVGSPLHF.